This TCR beta chain derives from a study of sequential checkpoint blockade in melanoma (dated by TCRdb to the late 2010s). Looking at the study overall: Patients were randomized 1:1 to first-line nivolumab followed by ipilimumab (arm A) or ipilimumab followed by nivolumab (arm B). Maintenance nivolumab came after both trial sequences. General conclusions and limits of the study: Validation of the response-prediction model combining TCR metrics and mutation burden is needed in larger, independent patient cohorts.

The immunoSEQ Assay was used to immunosequence TCRbeta CDR3 regions from genomic DNA. Before high-throughput sequencing, genomic DNA was amplified using bias-controlled multiplex PCR. The study's own analysis went as follows. To quantify the absolute abundance of each unique TCRbeta CDR3 region, the sequences were collapsed and filtered. Clonality, defined as 1 minus Pielou's evenness, was calculated using only productive rearrangements. Clones with significantly greater frequencies in on-treatment versus baseline samples were identified using a previously published method. The table was pulled from immuneACCESS by TCRdb, which kept in-frame rearrangements only. Such tables lose some clones; where checked, under half of the loss comes from unresolved V genes, and the rest has no known cause. That table furnishes V, J and clone size, whereas the DNA furnished D and trimming. This sample comprises tens of thousands of clones, around 73% of them detected only once. Clones ranked in the top ten supply roughly 23% of the sample.

A distance of 12 bases separates the germline ends of V and J, which lose 0 bases and 3 bases respectively. The CDR3 goes from the cysteine to the phenylalanine over 16 residues. Of all the DNA, just the CDR3 is kept, 48 bases in frame from base 1. From a lookup of the germline V gene, CDR1 and CDR2 are LGHNA and YNFKEQ. A word on this clone: It has no known antigen specificity. The input lacks base qualities; no much larger clone sits a single base away.

Sample treatment or condition, as interpreted from the label and publication: randomized to nivolumab then ipilimumab (arm A) or the reverse (arm B). No trial patient had received prior DNA-damaging chemotherapy. Live CD3+CD8+ cells negative for CD19 and CD56 were sorted from thawed PBMCs on a FACS Aria II flow cytometer. Samples came from patients with melanoma in CheckMate 064, a randomized, open-label phase II trial of sequential checkpoint blockade. Peripheral blood mononuclear cells were collected by leukapheresis, purified with Ficoll-Paque, and frozen in human serum with 10% DMSO. Immediately after sorting, the purity of the sorted blood CD3+CD8+ cells was confirmed to be >95%, and DNA was then extracted.

The V and J genes are TRBV4-2 and TRBJ2-1, and the D gene may be TRBD2, 6 bases matching. The source was CD8+ T cells sorted from blood (inferred from file names), collected from a patient given nivolumab and ipilimumab in sequence. This TCR derives from a human donor with melanoma. CDR3 reads: CASSQESLASYNEQFF. At the DNA level, the sequence is TGTGCCAGCAGCCAAGAATCCCTAGCGAGCTACAATGAGCAGTTCTTC.